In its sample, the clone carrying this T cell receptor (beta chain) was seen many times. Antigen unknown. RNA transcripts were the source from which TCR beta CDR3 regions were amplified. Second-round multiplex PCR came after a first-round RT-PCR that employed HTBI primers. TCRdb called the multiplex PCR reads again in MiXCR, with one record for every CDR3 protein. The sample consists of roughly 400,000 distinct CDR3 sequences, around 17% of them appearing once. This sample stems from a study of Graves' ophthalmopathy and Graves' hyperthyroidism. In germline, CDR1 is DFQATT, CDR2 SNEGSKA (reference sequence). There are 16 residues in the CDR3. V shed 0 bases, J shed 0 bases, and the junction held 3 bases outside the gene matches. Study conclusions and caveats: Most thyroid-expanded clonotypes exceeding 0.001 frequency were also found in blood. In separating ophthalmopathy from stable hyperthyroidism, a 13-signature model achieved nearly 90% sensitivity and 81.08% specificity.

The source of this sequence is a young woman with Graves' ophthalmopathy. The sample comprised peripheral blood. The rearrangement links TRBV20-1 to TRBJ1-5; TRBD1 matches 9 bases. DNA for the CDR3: TGCAGTGCTAGAGATGGGACAGGGCATAGCAATCAGCCCCAGCATTTT. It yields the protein CSARDGTGHSNQPQHF.